This T cell receptor beta chain was observed in a study of HIV-infected patients and healthy controls. At the level of the study: All patients had undetectable virus after a further year of therapy, about 70% of the 16 by the second bleed. Findings and limits, study-wide: In healthy controls, MAIT alpha CDR3s were common; in HIV+ repertoires, severely depleted.

This clonotype qualifies as medium-sized. Its antigen is not known. This CDR3 is 16 amino acids long. Germline values: CDR1 MNHEY, CDR2 SVGAGI. V lost 5 bases and J lost 5; bases outside the gene matches: 9. 450 to 600 ng RNA was reverse transcribed with alpha and beta constant-region primers. Alpha and beta chain libraries were made separately by chain-specific third strand synthesis with multiplexing indices. A short first PCR added P5 and P7 adapter elements and a second index. TCRdb reprocessed the 5' RACE reads via MiXCR and lists one record per CDR3 protein. Altogether approximately 8,700 distinct CDR3 sequences are present, approximately 7.9% being singletons, with the ten largest covering approximately 23%. Antiretroviral therapy had run roughly three months, about 14 weeks, before follow-up blood collection. All unsorted peripheral T cells were captured because whole blood was used without fractionation.

The sequencing used blood, collected during antiretroviral therapy. This TCR derives from an adult with HIV infection. The V and J genes are TRBV6-5 and TRBJ2-5; TRBD2 aligns across 12 bases. The CDR3 sequence is CASSPLAGGPLETQYF. CDR3 bases: TGTGCCAGCAGTCCGCTAGCGGGAGGGCCGCTTGAGACCCAGTACTTC.